This T cell receptor (beta chain) was documented in a study of T cell responses to AZD1222 COVID-19 vaccine. Study outcomes and limitations: The donors showed a predominance of white British ancestry and of females, with possible underestimation of clonal diversity. Repertoires were collected only later (after the peak T cell response had occurred). Baseline seropositives among AZD1222 recipients totaled only six or seven. When two AZD1222 doses had been given, Spike-specific TCR breadth and depth rose.

From germline, CDR1 is SNHLY and CDR2 FYNNEI. The CDR3 runs to 15 residues. Unmatched junction bases numbered 9, after V lost 5 bases and J lost 6 bases. The protocol was immunoSEQ multiplex PCR, while the TCRdb copy is restricted to in-frame clones and leaves out a portion. The table shows roughly 150,000 clones, with 91% occurring only once. A word on this clone: The antigen remains unidentified.

The receptor was derived from an adult in good health. The chain couples TRBV2 to TRBJ2-1; TRBD2 matches 8 bases. The sample here was peripheral blood, taken on day 0 of AZD1222 vaccination. CDR3 sequence (DNA): TGTGCCAGCAGTCCAACTAGCGGTGGGGTCAATGAGCAGTTCTTC. This codes for CASSPTSGGVNEQFF. The whole variable domain, remainder taken from reference TRBV2 and TRBJ2-1, is EPEVTQTPSHQVTQMGQEVILRCVPISNHLYFYWYRQILGQKVEFLVSFYNNEISEKSEIFDDQFSVERPDGSNFTLKIRSTKLEDSAMYFCASSPTSGGVNEQFFGPGTRLTVL.